A selection of T cell receptor beta chains follows, all from one sample in a study of metastatic and nonmetastatic thyroid tumors. TCRdb reprocessed the PCR reads using MiXCR. The table records some 27,000 clones, under 25% of them present only once. Sequenced material: blood. Every receptor here comes from a female donor with papillary thyroid cancer or a benign thyroid nodule (not recorded which). Some clones in this sample may be carry-over from other donors' samples. Both conserved end residues are part of each CDR3. Each record gives: V gene, clone size, D gene, J gene, CDR3 protein, CDR3 DNA. A D gene is named only where the DNA matches it firmly. Clone size appears in some rows only: once, few, many, or a class for an expanded clone.

TRBV14	NA	NA	TRBJ1-2	CASSHKVGVGYTF	TGTGCCAGCAGCCATAAAGTCGGGGTTGGCTACACCTTC
TRBV5-6	NA	NA	TRBJ2-5	CASSWGVAAQETQYF	TGTGCCAGCAGCTGGGGGGTAGCGGCTCAAGAGACCCAGTACTTC
TRBV7-2	many	TRBD1	TRBJ2-5	CASSPDRGRKTQYF	TGTGCCAGCAGCCCAGACAGGGGGCGGAAGACCCAGTACTTC
TRBV11-2	NA	TRBD1	TRBJ2-7	CASSPRRRTGPTYEQYF	TGTGCCAGCAGCCCCCGAAGACGGACAGGACCTACCTACGAGCAGTACTTC
TRBV20-1	once	NA	TRBJ1-1	CSAPQVEGLNTEAFF	TGTAGTGCTCCCCAGGTGGAGGGCTTGAACACTGAAGCTTTCTTT
TRBV6-1	many	NA	TRBJ1-2	CASSSGRSGYTF	TGTGCCAGCAGTTCCGGGCGGTCTGGCTACACCTTC
TRBV11-3	NA	NA	TRBJ2-1	CASGSSYNEQFF	TGTGCCAGCGGTAGCTCCTACAACGAGCAGTTCTTC
TRBV10-3	many	NA	TRBJ2-7	CATSGEDYINF	TGTGCCACCAGTGGAGAGGACTACATCAACTTC
TRBV20-1	NA	TRBD2	TRBJ2-7	CSACAGEQYF	TGCAGTGCCTGCGCGGGAGAACAGTACTTC
TRBV14	many	NA	TRBJ1-3	CASSRDRTEPTSGNTIYF	TGTGCCAGCAGCAGGGACCGGACGGAGCCGACCTCTGGAAACACCATATATTTT
TRBV19	many	TRBD1	TRBJ2-1	CASSPRGTGGYNEQFF	TGTGCCAGTAGTCCGCGTGGGACAGGAGGCTACAATGAGCAGTTCTTC
TRBV4-3	NA	NA	TRBJ2-7	CASSPSTGGGYEQYF	TGCGCCAGCAGCCCTTCGACAGGCGGGGGATACGAGCAGTACTTC
TRBV6-1	many	NA	TRBJ2-3	CASSPRLESDTQYF	TGTGCCAGCAGTCCTAGACTGGAGTCAGATACGCAGTATTTT
TRBV5-1	many	TRBD2	TRBJ2-4	CASSSQSSGRGDIQYF	TGCGCCAGCAGCTCCCAGTCTAGCGGGAGGGGAGACATTCAGTACTTC
TRBV28	medium-sized	TRBD1	TRBJ2-7	CASSETGQGSYEQYF	TGTGCCAGCAGTGAAACTGGACAGGGTTCCTACGAGCAGTACTTC
TRBV6-4	few	NA	TRBJ1-1	CASSREWDTEAFF	TGTGCCAGCAGTAGGGAGTGGGACACTGAAGCTTTCTTT
TRBV20-1	NA	NA	TRBJ1-1	CSVRGWGFNTEAFF	TGCAGTGTTAGAGGGTGGGGGTTTAACACTGAAGCTTTCTTT
TRBV28	medium-sized	TRBD2	TRBJ2-7	CASRGYGRGRYEQYF	TGTGCCAGCAGGGGCTACGGTCGCGGGAGGTACGAGCAGTACTTC
TRBV4-3	many	NA	TRBJ1-3	CASSQFLGSLSGNTIYF	TGCGCCAGCAGCCAATTCCTCGGAAGCCTCTCTGGAAACACCATATATTTT
TRBV28	medium-sized	NA	TRBJ1-3	CASSLPWGVGNTIYF	TGTGCCAGCAGTTTACCGTGGGGAGTCGGAAACACCATATATTTT
TRBV11-2	once	NA	TRBJ1-2	CASSLVAGDGYTF	TGTGCCAGCAGCTTAGTGGCAGGGGATGGCTACACCTTC
TRBV3-1	NA	NA	TRBJ1-2	CASSPHSANCYTF	TGCGCCAGCAGTCCTCATAGTGCCAATTGCTACACCTTC
TRBV6-1	medium-sized	NA	TRBJ2-1	CASLPDWMREQFF	TGTGCCAGCCTCCCTGACTGGATGAGGGAGCAGTTCTTC
TRBV7-9	many	TRBD2	TRBJ2-1	CASIRAGGSTNEQFF	TGTGCCAGCATCAGGGCTGGCGGGAGCACGAATGAGCAGTTCTTC
TRBV6-5	NA	NA	TRBJ1-2	CASSYYSTSKDYGYTF	TGTGCCAGCAGTTACTACTCTACATCGAAGGACTATGGCTACACCTTC
TRBV11-2	NA	NA	TRBJ1-3	CASSGGAGHTIYF	TGTGCCAGCAGCGGGGGCGCGGGGCACACCATATATTTT
TRBV2	NA	NA	TRBJ1-2	CASSATVNYGYTF	TGTGCCAGCAGTGCGACAGTGAACTATGGCTACACCTTC
TRBV20-1	few	TRBD2	TRBJ2-3	CGAPAGVTDTQYF	TGCGGTGCCCCAGCGGGAGTAACGGATACGCAGTATTTT
TRBV6-1	many	NA	TRBJ2-4	CASQAGRAKNIQYF	TGTGCCTCTCAAGCGGGTCGAGCCAAAAACATTCAGTACTTC
TRBV6-2/TRBV6-3	few	TRBD1	TRBJ2-7	CALAGIRDSSYEQYF	TGTGCCTTGGCAGGCATCCGGGACAGCTCCTACGAGCAGTACTTC
TRBV11-2	NA	NA	TRBJ2-5	CASSLRRNQETQYF	TGTGCCAGCAGCTTACGGCGGAATCAAGAGACCCAGTACTTC
TRBV5-1	NA	NA	TRBJ1-3	CASSLNHVGGSGNTIYF	TGCGCCAGCAGCTTAAATCATGTGGGTGGCTCTGGAAACACCATATATTTT
TRBV12-3/TRBV12-4	once	NA	TRBJ1-5	CASSFSNHPQHF	TGTGCCAGCAGTTTCTCCAATCATCCCCAGCACTTT
TRBV6-2/TRBV6-3	many	TRBD2	TRBJ2-1	CASRRTSVEEQFF	TGTGCCAGCAGGCGAACTAGCGTGGAGGAGCAGTTCTTC
TRBV5-1	NA	NA	TRBJ2-2	CATSLGDFPMTGVRFF	TGCGCCACCAGCTTGGGGGACTTCCCGATGACCGGGGTGCGGTTTTTT
TRBV27	many	NA	TRBJ1-2	CASKGGSYGYTF	TGTGCCAGCAAAGGTGGTAGCTATGGCTACACCTTC
TRBV12-3/TRBV12-4	few	NA	TRBJ1-1	CASSFSGGRTEAFF	TGTGCAAGCAGTTTTTCTGGGGGACGAACTGAAGCTTTCTTT
TRBV11-1	NA	TRBD2	TRBJ2-5	CAGSLVHLTSGRGETQYF	TGTGCCGGCAGCCTAGTCCACCTGACTAGCGGGAGAGGCGAGACCCAGTACTTC
TRBV11-2	NA	TRBD2	TRBJ2-1	CASSSRLAGGPDNEQFF	TGTGCCAGCAGCTCGAGACTAGCGGGAGGGCCCGACAATGAGCAGTTCTTC
TRBV28	medium-sized	TRBD2	TRBJ2-7	CASYSGSSYEQYF	TGTGCCAGCTACAGCGGGAGCTCCTACGAGCAGTACTTC
TRBV7-6	many	TRBD2	TRBJ2-1	CASSLAAGGPFEQFF	TGTGCCAGCAGCTTAGCAGCGGGAGGGCCCTTTGAGCAGTTCTTC
TRBV9	NA	NA	TRBJ2-1	CASSVCGSSSYNEHFF	TGTGCCAGCAGCGTATGCGGGTCTAGCTCCTACAATGAGCATTTCTTC
TRBV29-1	few	TRBD1	TRBJ2-3	CSVHKSDRGLTDMQYF	TGCAGCGTTCACAAATCGGACAGGGGGCTTACAGATATGCAGTATTTT
TRBV6-2/TRBV6-3	many	NA	TRBJ2-3	CASSYEVDTQYF	TGTGCCAGCAGTTACGAGGTAGATACGCAGTATTTT
TRBV28	many	NA	TRBJ1-6	CASSLPKGVSAEMISDSPLHF	TGTGCCAGCAGCTTACCAAAGGGGGTCTCAGCGGAAATGATTTCGGATTCACCCCTCCACTTT
TRBV9	many	NA	TRBJ1-2	CASSVAAQAYGYTF	TGTGCCAGCAGCGTAGCGGCGCAGGCCTATGGCTACACCTTC
TRBV10-3	many	NA	TRBJ2-3	CAIMDGGVGRDTQYF	TGTGCCATCATGGACGGGGGAGTGGGGAGAGATACGCAGTATTTT
TRBV11-2	many	NA	TRBJ2-3	CASSPRVGTDTQYF	TGTGCCAGCAGCCCCAGGGTTGGCACAGATACGCAGTATTTT
TRBV6-5	NA	NA	TRBJ2-1	CASSYSGQTYNEQFF	TGTGCCAGCAGTTACTCAGGACAGACGTACAATGAGCAGTTCTTC
TRBV9	NA	NA	TRBJ2-2	CASSVGGRDNGELFF	TGTGCCAGCAGCGTCGGGGGGAGGGACAACGGGGAGCTGTTTTTT
TRBV12-3/TRBV12-4	medium-sized	TRBD2	TRBJ2-1	CASSLLSGRYNEQFF	TGTGCCAGCAGTTTACTTAGCGGGAGGTACAATGAGCAGTTCTTC
TRBV7-2	many	TRBD1	TRBJ1-5	CASSLDRGFHQPQHF	TGTGCCAGCAGCTTGGACAGGGGATTTCATCAGCCCCAGCATTTT
TRBV19	many	TRBD2	TRBJ2-3	CASSFPSGGVGTDTQYF	TGTGCCAGTAGTTTCCCTAGCGGGGGTGTTGGCACAGATACGCAGTATTTT
TRBV6-1	few	NA	TRBJ1-5	CACSEEGQTQHF	TGTGCCTGCAGTGAAGAAGGACAGACACAGCATTTT
TRBV6-1	few	TRBD1	TRBJ2-2	CASNPGQGNTVELFF	TGTGCCAGCAATCCGGGACAGGGAAACACCGTGGAACTGTTTTTT
TRBV6-1	many	NA	TRBJ1-1	CASSRQIEAFF	TGTGCCAGCAGCCGACAGATTGAAGCTTTCTTT
TRBV11-2	once	TRBD2	TRBJ2-1	CASSPKIEPGLAGDEQFF	TGTGCCAGCAGCCCCAAGATAGAACCAGGACTAGCGGGAGATGAGCAGTTCTTC